The clone carrying this T cell receptor (beta chain) was observed a single time. Its target is unknown. Amplification of TRBV12-4/TRBJ1-2 clonotypes used adaptor-ligated barcode primers. TCRdb itself ran the multiplex PCR reads through MiXCR, one entry per CDR3 protein. In the table there are hundreds of distinct CDR3 sequences, around an eighth of which are singletons. Overall study findings and caveats: In terms of TCR gene usage, tumor memory CD4+ T cells clustered together with blood and lymph node memory CD4+ cells, as well as with lymph node naive CD4+ cells. Under 2.2% of tumor Treg sequences matched blood Tregs or memory cells. Greatest tumor Treg TCR overlap was with tumor naive CD4+ cells.

The CDR3 length is 15 residues. V was shortened by 3 bases and J by 4 bases, with 15 bases between the two germline ends. Treg sorting used a CD4+CD25+CD127-/low gate. The rearrangement uses TRBV12-3 or TRBV12-4 and TRBJ1-2, with D possibly being TRBD1 (5 bases). The source material was Tregs sorted from blood. The source is a female donor with breast cancer. The CDR3 DNA is TGTGCCAGCAGTTTCCTGGAGGGGAAGGGCTATGGCTACACCTTC. It is translated as CASSFLEGKGYGYTF.